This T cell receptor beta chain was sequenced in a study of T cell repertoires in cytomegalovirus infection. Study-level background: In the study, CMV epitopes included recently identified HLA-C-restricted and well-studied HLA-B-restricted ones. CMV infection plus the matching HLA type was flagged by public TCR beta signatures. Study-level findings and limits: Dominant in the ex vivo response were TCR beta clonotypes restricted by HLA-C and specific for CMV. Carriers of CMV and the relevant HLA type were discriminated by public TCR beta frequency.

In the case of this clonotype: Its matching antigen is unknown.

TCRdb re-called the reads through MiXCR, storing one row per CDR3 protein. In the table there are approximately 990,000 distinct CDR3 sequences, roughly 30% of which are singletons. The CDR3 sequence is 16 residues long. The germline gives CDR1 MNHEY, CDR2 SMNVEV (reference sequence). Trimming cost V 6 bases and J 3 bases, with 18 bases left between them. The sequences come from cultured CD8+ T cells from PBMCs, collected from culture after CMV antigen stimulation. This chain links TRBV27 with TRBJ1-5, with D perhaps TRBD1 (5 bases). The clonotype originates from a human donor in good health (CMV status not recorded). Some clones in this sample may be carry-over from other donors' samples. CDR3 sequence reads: CASSPGTGLFNQPQHF. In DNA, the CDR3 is TGTGCCAGCAGCCCCGGGACGGGGCTTTTCAATCAGCCCCAGCATTTT.